This T cell receptor beta chain was obtained from a study of T cell responses to AZD1222 COVID-19 vaccine. The study, taken as a whole, reports: Following two doses of AZD1222, Spike-specific TCR breadth and depth rose.

This table comes from immunoSEQ multiplex PCR, and its TCRdb copy is limited to in-frame clones, with some not included. The sample includes about 140,000 clones, over 85% of them seen just once. A note on this clone: Its antigen is undetermined.

CDR1 and CDR2 (germline): LGHDT, YNNKEL (reference sequence). V was clipped by 0 bases and J by 6 bases, with 13 bases between them. The CDR3 contains 15 residues. The chain recombines TRBV3-1 (or the pseudogene TRBV3-2) with TRBJ2-3; D gene uncertain. The sequencing used peripheral blood, collected on day 0 of AZD1222 vaccination. This receptor was taken from an adult in good health. The CDR3 coding sequence is TGTGCCAGCAGCCAAGACAGGCGGCCTGGGGATACGCAGTATTTT. The encoded protein is CASSQDRRPGDTQYF.